This is a list of T cell receptor beta chains from one sample in a study of T cells in Graves' hyperthyroidism and ophthalmopathy. TCRdb used MiXCR to reprocess the multiplex PCR reads, holding one entry per CDR3 protein. The sample lists about 380,000 distinct CDR3 sequences; 15% to 20% were seen once. The sample was blood. The receptors stem from a man in his late teens or twenties with Graves' ophthalmopathy. Both conserved end residues are part of each CDR3. The order of the fields is V gene, D gene, clone size, J gene, CDR3 DNA, CDR3 protein. The D gene is left open where the match is weak. The listing skips clone size in some rows; elsewhere it reads once, few, many or a size class.

TRBV19,NA,NA,TRBJ1-4,TGTGCCAGTAGATCGGGGGGATCTAATGAAAAACCGTTTTTT,CASRSGGSNEKPFF
TRBV12-3/TRBV12-4,NA,many,TRBJ1-2,TGTGCCAGCACCCCCTCCCTTGGGGGGAACTATGGCTACACCTTC,CASTPSLGGNYGYTF
TRBV28,NA,NA,TRBJ1-2,TGTGCCAGCAGTTGGGGCAGGGCCGCGTACAACTATGGCTACACCTTC,CASSWGRAAYNYGYTF
TRBV20-1,TRBD1,NA,TRBJ2-4,TGCAGTGCTGCCTCCGGGACAGGTCGGGAGCTTGGTAACATTCAGTACTTC,CSAASGTGRELGNIQYF
TRBV19,NA,NA,TRBJ2-2,TGTGCCAGTAATGGACAGAGGACCGGGGAGCTGTTTTTT,CASNGQRTGELFF
TRBV7-6,NA,NA,TRBJ2-3,TGTGCCAGCAGCTTAGCGGGTGGCGGGGTTACAGATACGCAGTATTTT,CASSLAGGGVTDTQYF
TRBV3-1,NA,many,TRBJ1-1,TGTGCCAGCAGCCCCCACGCGAACACTGAAGCTTTCTTT,CASSPHANTEAFF
TRBV12-3/TRBV12-4,TRBD1,few,TRBJ1-2,TGTGCCAGCACCCGGACAGGGCAGTACACCTTC,CASTRTGQYTF
TRBV9,NA,NA,TRBJ2-2,TGTGCCAGCAGGAGGGACGGGGGACACCGGGGGAGCCACTTTTTT,CASRRDGGHRGSHFF
TRBV11-3,NA,many,TRBJ2-3,TGTGCCAGCAGCTTAGTATGGACAGATACGCAGTATTTT,CASSLVWTDTQYF
TRBV5-1,NA,NA,TRBJ1-3,TGCGCCAGCAGCTTGGCAGGACAGCCAGGCAAGGGTGGAAACACCATATATTTT,CASSLAGQPGKGGNTIYF
TRBV6-1,TRBD1,few,TRBJ1-2,TGTGCCAGTACGACAGGGGGCTATGGCTACACCTTC,CASTTGGYGYTF
TRBV18,NA,few,TRBJ2-5,TGTGCCAGCTCACCACTCGGCAGCAATACCCAAGAGACCCAGTACTTC,CASSPLGSNTQETQYF
TRBV20-1,NA,many,TRBJ2-7,TGCAGTGCTAGAGCCGACTGGTACGAGCAGTACTTC,CSARADWYEQYF
TRBV6-2/TRBV6-3,NA,many,TRBJ1-1,TGTGCCAGCAGTCCCTTTGGGGCAAGTGAAGCTTTCTTT,CASSPFGASEAFF
TRBV5-1,NA,few,TRBJ2-2,TGCGCCAGCAGCTTGGCTTTCTCGACTGACACCGGGGAGCTGTTTTTT,CASSLAFSTDTGELFF
TRBV14,TRBD1,few,TRBJ2-3,TGTGCCAGCAGCCGACAGGGGGTTCTCACAGATACGCAGTATTTT,CASSRQGVLTDTQYF
TRBV29-1,TRBD1,many,TRBJ2-7,TGCAGCGTAGCCGGGACAGGGAACTCCTACGAGCAGTACTTC,CSVAGTGNSYEQYF
TRBV6-2/TRBV6-3,NA,few,TRBJ1-1,TGTGCCAGCAGTTACAATGGAGTAGGGACTGAAGCTTTCTTT,CASSYNGVGTEAFF
TRBV20-1,NA,many,TRBJ1-1,TGCAGTGCTAGTGCCTATCAGGGCACTGAAGCTTTCTTT,CSASAYQGTEAFF
TRBV27,TRBD2,many,TRBJ2-1,TGTGCCAGCAGCCGACTAGCGGGCAAACACAATGAGCAGTTCTTC,CASSRLAGKHNEQFF
TRBV6-1,NA,many,TRBJ1-2,TGTGCCAGCAGGGTCGACGACAGAGCCTATGGCTACACCTTC,CASRVDDRAYGYTF
TRBV6-1,TRBD1,few,TRBJ2-7,TGTGCCAGCAGTGAATGGCAGGGGGATACCTACGAGCAGTACTTC,CASSEWQGDTYEQYF
TRBV29-1,NA,many,TRBJ1-1,TGCAGCACCCTTGGGGGAAGGAACACTGAAGCTTTCTTT,CSTLGGRNTEAFF
TRBV15,NA,NA,TRBJ2-3,TGTGCCACCAGCAGCGCCACTAGCTCATCTAGCACAGATACGCAGTATTTT,CATSSATSSSSTDTQYF
TRBV2,TRBD2,NA,TRBJ2-3,TGTGCCAGCAAGGTAGCGGGGGGATCCACAGATACGCAGTATTTT,CASKVAGGSTDTQYF
TRBV18,TRBD1,few,TRBJ2-4,TGTGCCAGCTCAGGACAGGGGGGAAACATTCAGTACTTC,CASSGQGGNIQYF
TRBV12-3/TRBV12-4,NA,many,TRBJ1-1,TGTGCCAGCAGTCTTCGGACGGCCGGGACTGAAGCTTTCTTT,CASSLRTAGTEAFF
TRBV7-8,NA,many,TRBJ1-1,TGTGCCAGCAGCTTAGCGTGGGGGCTAGAAGCTTTCTTT,CASSLAWGLEAFF
TRBV15,NA,few,TRBJ1-5,TGTGCCACCAGCAGAGATATGGGCGACGGGCCCCAGCATTTT,CATSRDMGDGPQHF
TRBV10-3,TRBD1,few,TRBJ1-2,TGTGCCATCAGTGAGGGGACAGGGGGTACCTTTGGCTACACCTTC,CAISEGTGGTFGYTF
TRBV7-8,TRBD1,many,TRBJ1-1,TGTGCCAGCAGCGTACAGGGGGCGTTTGGCACTGAAGCTTTCTTT,CASSVQGAFGTEAFF
TRBV20-1,TRBD1,NA,TRBJ2-7,TGCAGTGCTAGAGATCCCCTCCCGACAGGGGAAACCTACGAGCAGTACTTC,CSARDPLPTGETYEQYF
TRBV12-3/TRBV12-4,NA,many,TRBJ2-3,TGTGCCAGCAGTTTAGGACCTGGCACAGATACGCAGTATTTT,CASSLGPGTDTQYF
TRBV27,NA,few,TRBJ2-5,TGTGCCAGCAGTATCCTCCGGGACGGCCAAGAGACCCAGTACTTC,CASSILRDGQETQYF
TRBV27,TRBD1,NA,TRBJ2-2,TGTGCCAGCAGTTTTCTGAGCGGGACAGGGGTGTTCGGGGAGCTGTTTTTT,CASSFLSGTGVFGELFF
TRBV7-2,NA,NA,TRBJ2-1,TGTGCCAGCAGCTTAAACAGAGAGGATGAGCAGTTCTTC,CASSLNREDEQFF
TRBV5-1,TRBD1,many,TRBJ2-1,TGCGCCAGCAGTCCGGGACAGGGCGAGCAGTTCTTC,CASSPGQGEQFF
TRBV4-1,NA,many,TRBJ1-1,TGCGCCAGCAGCCAACCAAGGGCGGGCCCTGAAGCTTTCTTT,CASSQPRAGPEAFF
TRBV28,TRBD1,many,TRBJ2-7,TGTGCCAGCAGTACATCGGGACAGGGGACCTACGAGCAGTACTTC,CASSTSGQGTYEQYF
TRBV9,NA,many,TRBJ1-1,TGTGCCAGCAGCGTAGGAACAACAGGTAGCACTGAAGCTTTCTTT,CASSVGTTGSTEAFF
TRBV28,TRBD1,NA,TRBJ2-7,TGTGCCAGCCACAACGCCGGGACAGGGTCCTACGAGCAGTACTTC,CASHNAGTGSYEQYF
TRBV7-9,NA,NA,TRBJ2-1,TGTGCCAGCAGCACGGCCTTCGGCTTCTCCAATGAGCAGTTCTTC,CASSTAFGFSNEQFF
TRBV2,NA,many,TRBJ1-4,TGTGCCAGCAGTGATGAGGGGGCAACTAATGAAAAACTGTTTTTT,CASSDEGATNEKLFF
TRBV5-6,NA,NA,TRBJ2-1,TGTGCCAGCAGCTTGGGAGCGGGTAACAATGAGCAGTTCTTC,CASSLGAGNNEQFF
TRBV11-2,NA,many,TRBJ2-5,TGTGCCAGCAGCTTATCCCGGGAGACCCAGTACTTC,CASSLSRETQYF
TRBV20-1,NA,NA,TRBJ1-1,TGCAGTGCTAGAGATCCGGGGGGGAACACTGAAGCTTTCTTT,CSARDPGGNTEAFF